This T cell receptor (beta chain) was observed in a study of T cells in Graves' hyperthyroidism and ophthalmopathy. Study observations and caveats: Most clonotypes expanded in the thyroid (above 0.001) were also present in blood.

Graves' hyperthyroidism was deemed stable given no ophthalmopathy progression within 18 months. Among the patients, aged 18 to 65, hyperthyroidism was newly diagnosed and had lasted under 2 months. Uncontrolled infection, other autoimmune disease, pregnancy or lactation excluded patients. The CDR3 is 14 amino acids. Germline CDR1 and CDR2: SGHRS and YFSETQ. V was trimmed by 4 bases and J by 1 base, leaving 11 bases between them. This clonotype occurred many times. Its antigen is unknown. Amplified TCR beta CDR3 regions came from RNA transcripts. RT-PCR in the first round (using the HTBI primer set) targeted the TCR CDR3. TCRdb re-called the multiplex PCR reads with MiXCR, one entry per CDR3 protein. The table shows under 650,000 distinct CDR3 sequences, with 15% to 20% occurring only once.

This clonotype was obtained from a woman in her 30s with Graves' hyperthyroidism. V is TRBV5-1 and J is TRBJ1-1; D may be TRBD1 (5 bases). Sequences were obtained from blood. CDR3 in amino acids: CASSAGPSNTEAFF. Written as DNA, the CDR3 is TGCGCCAGCAGCGCAGGGCCTTCGAACACTGAAGCTTTCTTT. Variable domain in full (rest from reference TRBV5-1 and TRBJ1-1): KAGVTQTPRYLIKTRGQQVTLSCSPISGHRSVSWYQQTPGQGLQFLFEYFSETQRNKGNFPGRFSGRQFSNSRSEMNVSTLELGDSALYLCASSAGPSNTEAFFGQGTRLTVV.